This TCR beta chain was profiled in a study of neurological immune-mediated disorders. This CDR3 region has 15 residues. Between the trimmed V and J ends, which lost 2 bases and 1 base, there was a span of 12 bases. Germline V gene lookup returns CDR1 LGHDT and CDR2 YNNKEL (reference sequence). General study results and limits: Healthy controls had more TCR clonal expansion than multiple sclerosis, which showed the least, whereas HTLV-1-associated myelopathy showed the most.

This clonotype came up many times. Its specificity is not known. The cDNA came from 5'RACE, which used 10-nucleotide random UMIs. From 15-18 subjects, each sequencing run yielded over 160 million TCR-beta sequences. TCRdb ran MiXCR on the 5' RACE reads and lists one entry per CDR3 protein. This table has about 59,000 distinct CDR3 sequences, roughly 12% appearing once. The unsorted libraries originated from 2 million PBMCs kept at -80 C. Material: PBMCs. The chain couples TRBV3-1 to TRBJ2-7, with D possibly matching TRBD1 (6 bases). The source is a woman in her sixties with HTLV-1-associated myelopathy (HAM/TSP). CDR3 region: CASSQQGQGSYEQYF. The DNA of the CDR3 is TGTGCCAGCAGCCAACAGGGGCAGGGATCCTACGAGCAGTACTTC.